What follows are 28 T cell receptor beta chains derived from one specimen sequenced in a study of CD8 T cells in ankylosing spondylitis. TCRdb processed the 5' RACE reads anew with MiXCR; each CDR3 protein has one entry. The sample records 30,000 to 40,000 distinct CDR3 sequences, about 7% being singletons. The sequenced sample was blood, either unsorted or a sorted T cell fraction (not recorded which). The source is a male donor with ankylosing spondylitis or in good health (not recorded which).

This clonotype was counted ten times or more. J is TRBJ2-3 and V is TRBV5-5; a possible D gene is TRBD1 (5 bases). V gave up 3 bases and J gave up 2 bases, with 16 bases separating them. This CDR3 spans 16 amino acids. CDR1 is SGHKS, CDR2 YYEKEE, per germline (reference sequence). The CDR3 region has the DNA TGTGCCAGCAGCTCCTCAGGGTCCCTCCTCACAGATACGCAGTATTTT. Translation: CASSSSGSLLTDTQYF.

This clonotype occurred many times. This chain joins TRBV14 and TRBJ2-7, with 7 bases lining up with TRBD2. The length of the CDR3 is 14 residues. V gave up 4 bases and J gave up 3 bases; unmatched junction bases: 6. Germline loops: CDR1 SGHDN, CDR2 FVKESK. Written as DNA, the CDR3 is TGTGCCAGCAGCCCCTTGCGGGAGAACTACGAGCAGTACTTC. It yields the protein CASSPLRENYEQYF.

The chain uses TRBV20-1 and TRBJ1-4; D perhaps matches TRBD1 (5 bases). Germline CDR1 DFQATT, CDR2 SNEGSKA (reference sequence). The CDR3 consists of 16 residues. V was cut by 2 bases and J by 2 bases, with 15 bases left in between. CDR3 nucleotide sequence: TGCAGTGCTAGATGGGGGGGTGTTTCGACTAATGAAAAACTGTTTTTT. Its translation: CSARWGGVSTNEKLFF.

The count of this clonotype is one. A single base separates this from a much larger clone, so it may be a read error. The rearrangement links TRBV10-3 to TRBJ2-2, with D possibly being TRBD2 (5 bases). Per germline, CDR1 ENHRY and CDR2 SYGVKD. With 11 bases removed from V and 3 bases from J, the gap between germline ends came to 16 bases. This CDR3 is built from 14 residues. DNA of the CDR3: TGTGCCTCGGGGAACCCGACGGACACCGGGGAGCTGTTTTTT. Its protein is CASGNPTDTGELFF.

This clonotype was picked up a small number of times. This chain connects TRBV6-5 to TRBJ2-7; 9 nucleotides align to TRBD2. Germline CDR1 reads MNHEY; CDR2 reads SVGAGI. After removal of 7 bases from V and 0 bases from J, the junction contained 4 bases not matched to a gene. This CDR3 contains 14 residues. The CDR3 region is CASKNSGSSYEQYF. The CDR3 nucleotides read TGTGCCAGCAAAAATAGCGGGAGCTCCTACGAGCAGTACTTC.

This clonotype was counted at least ten times. The chain employs TRBV12-3 or TRBV12-4 and TRBJ2-7; 9 nucleotides match TRBD1. There are 16 residues in the CDR3. The ends lost 6 bases at V and 2 bases at J; junction bases unmatched: 11. CDR3 protein: CASSLQGARVTYEQYF. The CDR3 DNA reads as TGTGCCAGCAGCTTACAGGGGGCCAGGGTGACCTACGAGCAGTACTTC.

V is TRBV2 and J is TRBJ2-3; 11 bases match TRBD2. The CDR3 has 16 amino acids. The germline CDR1 and CDR2 sequences are SNHLY and FYNNEI. The CDR3 nucleotides are TGTGTCGGAACCGGGACTAGCGGTTTCCACACAGATACGCAGTATTTT. Encoded protein: CVGTGTSGFHTDTQYF.

The chain carries TRBV9 and TRBJ2-4; the D gene is possibly TRBD2 (6 bases). Trimming took 4 bases from V and 8 from J, leaving 19 bases between them. This CDR3 spans 15 amino acids. The germline V gene has CDR1 SGDLS and CDR2 YYNGEE. CDR3 in DNA: TGTGCCAGCAGCCCTACTGGGACCGGGAGAGACATTCAGTACTTC. Translating it yields CASSPTGTGRDIQYF.

This clonotype showed up many times. The V call is TRBV3-1, the J call TRBJ2-7; D remains ambiguous. The length of the CDR3 is 14 residues. CDR1 LGHDT and CDR2 YNNKEL come from the germline V gene (reference sequence). The V end lost 1 base, the J end lost 0 bases, and 7 bases lay between the germline ends. The CDR3 sequence: CASSQAHSSYEQYF. The CDR3, as DNA: TGTGCCAGCAGCCAAGCGCATTCCTCCTACGAGCAGTACTTC.

This clonotype was picked up many times. The chain recombines TRBV3-1 with TRBJ2-7, with 8 bases that match TRBD2. CDR1 is LGHDT and CDR2 is YNNKEL in the germline V gene (reference sequence). The CDR3 loop spans 15 amino acids. V was clipped by 4 bases and J by 0 bases; unmatched bases: 5. CDR3 DNA sequence: TGTGCCAGCAGCCCCTTGAGCGGGGGCTCCTACGAGCAGTACTTC. This encodes CASSPLSGGSYEQYF.

This clonotype was seen ten or more times. This rearrangement joins TRBV10-3 to TRBJ2-1; the D gene is possibly TRBD2 (6 bases). Germline CDR1 and CDR2: ENHRY and SYGVKD. The CDR3 is 16 amino acids. Trimming took off 3 bases at V and 7 bases at J, with 19 bases between the two ends. Here the CDR3 reads CAISDLTSQPNNEQFF. The CDR3 nucleotides read TGTGCCATCAGTGATCTAACTAGCCAACCCAATAATGAGCAGTTCTTC.

This clonotype was seen many times. This sequence joins TRBV7-9 and TRBJ1-2; D might be TRBD1 (5 bases). The V end lost 3 bases, the J end lost 2 bases, and 16 bases lay between the germline ends. Looked up from germline, CDR1 is SEHNR and CDR2 is FQNEAQ (reference sequence). This CDR3 has 16 residues. The CDR3 nucleotides read TGTGCCAGCAGCTTCAGCGGTGACAGAGCAAACTATGGCTACACCTTC. Translated: CASSFSGDRANYGYTF.

This clonotype was seen at least ten times. CDR3 protein: CASSSPQGNEQFF. The CDR3 region has the DNA TGCGCCAGCAGCTCCCCCCAGGGGAATGAGCAGTTCTTC. The V call is TRBV5-1, the J call TRBJ2-1; the D gene is possibly TRBD1 (6 bases). The V gene's germline CDR1 is SGHRS and CDR2 YFSETQ. Deletions cut 3 bases from V and 7 bases from J, with 11 bases between. The CDR3 has 13 residues.

This clonotype was found many times. The chain has TRBV12-3 or TRBV12-4 and TRBJ2-1; 8 nucleotides align to TRBD2. The V and J ends lost 6 bases and 4 bases, in that order; junction bases with no gene match: 11. CDR3 length equals 16 residues. The CDR3 bases are TGTGCCAGCAGCACTCTGACGGGGGGGTCTTACAATGAGCAGTTCTTC. This gives the protein CASSTLTGGSYNEQFF.

This clonotype was picked up many times. This chain uses TRBV12-3 or TRBV12-4 with TRBJ2-3, with 12 bases fitting TRBD2. This CDR3 is built from 14 residues. Losses at the gene ends were 7 bases for V and 8 bases for J; bases not matched to a gene: 7. The CDR3 loop is CASTRLAGDGTQYF. Written as DNA, the CDR3 is TGTGCCAGCACCCGACTAGCGGGAGATGGTACGCAGTATTTT.

This clonotype appeared a few times. The chain's CDR3 is CASSLVRELYNEQFF. CDR3 nucleotide sequence: TGTGCCAGCAGCTTAGTGCGGGAGCTTTACAATGAGCAGTTCTTC. This chain links TRBV7-9 with TRBJ2-1, with 7 bases lining up with TRBD2. The germline CDR1 and CDR2 sequences are SEHNR and FQNEAQ (reference sequence). This CDR3 spans 15 amino acids. The V and J ends lost 1 base and 4 bases, in that order; junction bases with no gene match: 4.

This clonotype has ten or more counts. The genes are TRBV6-5 and TRBJ2-5; unclear D gene. Deletions cut 0 bases from V and 5 bases from J, with 10 bases between. This CDR3 has 14 residues. Germline V CDR1 and CDR2: MNHEY, SVGAGI. DNA of the CDR3: TGTGCCAGCAGTTACTCAGTTTGGTCGGAGACCCAGTACTTC. This translates into CASSYSVWSETQYF.

At least ten counts were recorded for this clonotype. This chain links TRBV20-1 with TRBJ2-5, with TRBD2 matching 13 bases. Germline loops: CDR1 DFQATT, CDR2 SNEGSKA (reference sequence). The CDR3 runs 15 residues. The ends lost 5 bases at V and 4 bases at J; junction bases unmatched: 7. CDR3 DNA: TGCAGTGCTGGGACTAGCGGGGCAGGCACAGAGACCCAGTACTTC. This sequence encodes CSAGTSGAGTETQYF.

The V call is TRBV7-3, the J call TRBJ2-2; TRBD1 aligns across 8 bases. V lost 8 bases to trimming and J lost 1 base; unmatched junction nucleotides: 6. Germline CDR1 is SGHTA and CDR2 is FQGTGA. The CDR3 sequence is 15 residues long. This CDR3 is CASRTGTGNTGELFF. The DNA for the CDR3 is TGTGCCAGCCGGACCGGGACAGGGAACACCGGGGAGCTGTTTTTT.

By share of the sample, this clonotype is medium-sized. The V call is TRBV29-1, the J call TRBJ1-2; D gene ambiguous. The germline gives CDR1 SQVTM, CDR2 ANQGSEA. Trimming stripped 1 base from V and 4 bases from J, with 16 bases between. The length of the CDR3 is 15 residues. The chain's CDR3 is CSVEVIQTLGYGYTF. CDR3 in DNA: TGCAGCGTTGAAGTCATACAGACCTTGGGCTATGGCTACACCTTC.

In its sample, this clonotype was seen a few times. The chain is built from TRBV13 and TRBJ2-7; 14 nucleotides line up with TRBD2. Trimming cost V 2 bases and J 3 bases; bases outside gene matches: 15. The CDR3 consists of 20 residues. Looked up from germline, CDR1 is PRHDT and CDR2 is FYEKMQ (reference sequence). The CDR3 spells CASSLKPGLAGVGPFYEQYF. DNA for the CDR3: TGTGCCAGCAGCTTAAAACCGGGACTAGCGGGAGTTGGGCCCTTCTACGAGCAGTACTTC. The full variable domain, completed using reference TRBV13 and TRBJ2-7, is AAGVIQSPRHLIKEKRETATLKCYPIPRHDTVYWYQQGPGQDPQFLISFYEKMQSDKGSIPDRFSAQQFSDYHSELNMSSLELGDSALYFCASSLKPGLAGVGPFYEQYFGPGTRLTVT.

This clonotype was seen many times. CDR3 DNA: TGTGCCAGCAGTCCATCCCGGGACAGGGGGCGACCTTCACCCCTCCACTTT. Its protein is CASSPSRDRGRPSPLHF. This chain links TRBV27 with TRBJ1-6; 12 bases are a match to TRBD1. The CDR3 sequence is 17 residues long. The germline V gene encodes CDR1 MNHEY and CDR2 SMNVEV (reference sequence). The trim removed 5 bases at V and 9 bases at J, leaving 11 bases unmatched.

By its share, this clonotype is medium-sized. This chain uses TRBV4-1 with TRBJ1-1; 7 nucleotides match TRBD1. This CDR3 region has 15 residues. Germline CDR1 is MGHRA and CDR2 is YSYEKL. V was clipped by 5 bases and J by 1 base; unmatched bases: 7. In DNA form, the CDR3 reads TGCGCCAGCAGCTTCTCTCGACAGGGGAACACTGAAGCTTTCTTT. The encoded protein is CASSFSRQGNTEAFF.

This clonotype was counted ten times or more. The chain is built from TRBV5-1 and TRBJ1-1; 8 bases match TRBD1. This CDR3 comprises 14 residues. Trimming removed 4 bases from V and 8 bases from J; junction bases left unmatched: 10. Per the germline V gene, CDR1 is SGHRS and CDR2 is YFSETQ. The CDR3: CASSQQTGVGEAFF. CDR3 DNA: TGCGCCAGCAGCCAGCAGACAGGGGTTGGGGAAGCTTTCTTT.

This clonotype was counted at least ten times. The rearrangement joins TRBV20-1 to TRBJ2-5, with 12 bases aligning to TRBD2. This CDR3 contains 16 residues. J was trimmed by 1 base and V by 3 bases; bases with no gene match: 6. Germline V CDR1 and CDR2: DFQATT, SNEGSKA (reference sequence). The CDR3: CSASPGLAGLQETQYF. The CDR3 nucleotides read TGCAGTGCTAGTCCGGGACTAGCGGGCCTCCAAGAGACCCAGTACTTC.

This clonotype was observed many times. This chain uses TRBV29-1 with TRBJ1-1, with D perhaps matching TRBD1 (5 bases). The germline CDR1 and CDR2 sequences are SQVTM and ANQGSEA. The CDR3 spans 10 residues. Between the trimmed V and J ends, which lost 2 bases and 11 bases, there was a span of 9 bases. The CDR3: CSVEQGRAFF. The CDR3 nucleotides read TGCAGCGTTGAACAGGGTAGGGCTTTCTTT. Combining the CDR3 with reference TRBV29-1 and TRBJ1-1 gives the whole variable domain SAVISQKPSRDICQRGTSLTIQCQVDSQVTMMFWYRQQPGQSLTLIATANQGSEATYESGFVIDKFPISRPNLTFSTLTVSNMSPEDSSIYLCSVEQGRAFFGQGTRLTVV.

This clonotype is medium-sized within its sample. This sequence joins TRBV24-1 and TRBJ2-7; 7 nucleotides align to TRBD1. The CDR3 covers 15 residues. Germline CDR1 and CDR2: KGHDR and SFDVKD. The V and J ends lost 4 bases and 1 base, in that order; junction bases with no gene match: 6. CDR3 bases: TGTGCCACCAGTGACGGGACAGCCGAATCCTACGAGCAGTACTTC. It codes for CATSDGTAESYEQYF.

This clonotype was observed a handful of times. V usage is TRBV7-6 and J usage is TRBJ1-2, with a tentative D call TRBD1 (5 bases). Germline V gene lookup returns CDR1 SGHVS and CDR2 FNYEAQ. Trimming removed 5 bases at V and 6 bases at J, with 19 bases between. The CDR3 covers 15 residues. CDR3 sequence: CASSPTGQGDNGYTF. The CDR3 DNA sequence: TGTGCCAGCAGCCCTACCGGACAAGGAGATAATGGCTACACCTTC.